Following are 10 T cell receptor beta chains from one sample sequenced in a study of technical replicates of blood from a few donors. The repertoire was sequenced with immunoSEQ multiplex PCR; TCRdb's copy has only in-frame clones and lacks some. The repertoire consists of 75,000 to 90,000 clones, with 95% occurring once and the leading ten covering 0.34%. The sample consisted of T cells isolated from PBMCs. These receptors were taken from a human donor in good health.

This chain uses TRBV7-6 with TRBJ1-1; TRBD1 is a possible D gene (5 bases). Germline values: CDR1 SGHVS, CDR2 FNYEAQ. The CDR3 is 13 amino acids. V was pared by 3 bases and J by 0 bases, with 5 bases between. CDR3 region: CASSFRVNTEAFF. CDR3 DNA: TGTGCCAGCAGCTTCAGGGTGAACACTGAAGCTTTCTTT.

The gene calls are TRBV7-8 and TRBJ2-1; D is perhaps TRBD2 (6 bases). V lost 1 base to trimming and J lost 6 bases, with 7 bases between them. Germline lookup yields CDR1 SGHVS and CDR2 FQNEAQ. This CDR3 contains 13 residues. The CDR3 here is CASSLVGGNEQFF. DNA for the CDR3: TGTGCCAGCAGCTTAGTGGGAGGCAATGAGCAGTTCTTC.

This chain connects TRBV5-1 to TRBJ1-2; the match to TRBD1 covers 7 bases. The trim removed 4 bases at V and 4 bases at J, leaving 4 bases unmatched. The length of the CDR3 is 13 residues. Germline loops: CDR1 SGHRS, CDR2 YFSETQ. In DNA form, the CDR3 reads TGCGCCAGCAGCGTGGGACAGAGCTATGGCTACACCTTC. Protein sequence: CASSVGQSYGYTF.

The V and J genes are TRBV4-3 and TRBJ2-7; TRBD1 matches at 8 bases. Unmatched junction bases numbered 5, after V lost 0 bases and J lost 4 bases. The CDR3 consists of 15 residues. Germline CDR1 is LGHNA and CDR2 is YSLEER. The CDR3 sequence is CASSQEGTGAYEQYF. Here the CDR3 DNA reads TGCGCCAGCAGCCAAGAGGGGACAGGAGCTTACGAGCAGTACTTC.

The chain joins TRBV10-1 to TRBJ1-1; possible D gene TRBD1, 6 bases. Germline CDR1 WNHNN, CDR2 SYGVQD (reference sequence). Trimming removed 4 bases from V and 2 bases from J, with 17 bases in between. CDR3 length: 16 amino acids. The CDR3: CASSGGLGNLNTEAFF. The CDR3 nucleotides read TGCGCCAGCAGTGGGGGGCTGGGTAATTTAAACACTGAAGCTTTCTTT.

The chain recombines TRBV6-5 with TRBJ2-1, with TRBD2 matching over 13 bases. CDR1 MNHEY and CDR2 SVGAGI come from the germline V gene. The CDR3 runs to 15 residues. The V gene end was trimmed by 2 bases and the J gene end by 7 bases; junction bases not matched to a gene: 2. CDR3 coding DNA: TGTGCCAGCAGTTACGAGGGACTAGCGGGAAATGAGCAGTTCTTC. This sequence encodes CASSYEGLAGNEQFF.

The rearrangement joins TRBV7-4 to TRBJ1-2, with TRBD1 as a possible D gene (5 bases). The length of the CDR3 is 13 residues. CDR1 and CDR2 (germline): SGHVT, SQSDAQ. V was shortened by 7 bases and J by 8 bases, with 17 bases between the two germline ends. CDR3 coding DNA: TGTGCCAGCACCCGGGGCAGGGCGGGAGGCTACACCTTC. Its protein is CASTRGRAGGYTF.

This chain links TRBV5-8 with TRBJ1-3; D is ambiguous. V was cut by 2 bases and J by 0 bases, with 6 bases left in between. The CDR3 has 14 amino acids. Germline V gene sequence: CDR1 SGHTS, CDR2 YDEGEE. CDR3 sequence reads: CASSFRDSGNTIYF. CDR3 nucleotides: TGTGCCAGCAGCTTTCGAGACTCTGGAAACACCATATATTTT. Looking up the rest from reference TRBV5-8 and TRBJ1-3 gives the full variable domain: EAGVTQSPTHLIKTRGQQATLRCSPISGHTSVYWYQQALGLGLQFLLWYDEGEERNRGNFPPRFSGRQFPNYSSELNVNALELEDSALYLCASSFRDSGNTIYFGEGSWLTVV.

The chain uses TRBV4-1 and TRBJ1-1; D call uncertain. CDR1 is MGHRA and CDR2 is YSYEKL in the germline V gene. The CDR3 length is 16 residues. The V end was cut by 1 base, the J end by 5 bases, with 17 bases between. The CDR3 is CASSQGSGRVITEAFF. DNA of the CDR3: TGCGCCAGCAGCCAAGGGAGCGGGAGGGTAATAACTGAAGCTTTCTTT.

This sequence joins TRBV6-1 and TRBJ1-1, with no clear D. The germline CDR1 and CDR2 sequences are MNHNS and SASEGT. This CDR3 is 11 amino acids long. Trimming cost V 2 bases and J 6 bases, with 4 bases left between them. The CDR3 loop is CASSELAEAFF. For the CDR3, the DNA is TGTGCCAGCAGTGAACTAGCTGAAGCTTTCTTT.